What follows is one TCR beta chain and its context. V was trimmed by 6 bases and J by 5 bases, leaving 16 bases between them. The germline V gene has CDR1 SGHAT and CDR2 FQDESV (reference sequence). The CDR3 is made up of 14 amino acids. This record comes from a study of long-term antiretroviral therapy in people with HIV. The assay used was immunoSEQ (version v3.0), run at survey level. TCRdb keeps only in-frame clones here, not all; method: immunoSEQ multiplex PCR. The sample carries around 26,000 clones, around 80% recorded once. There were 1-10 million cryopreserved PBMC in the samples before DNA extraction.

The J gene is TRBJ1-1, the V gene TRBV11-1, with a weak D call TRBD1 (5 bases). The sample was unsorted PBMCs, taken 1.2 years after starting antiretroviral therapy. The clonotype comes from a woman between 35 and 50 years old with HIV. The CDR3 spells CASSILGEGTEAFF. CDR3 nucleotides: TGTGCCAGCAGTATCTTGGGGGAAGGGACTGAAGCTTTCTTT.